Below are 11 T cell receptor beta chains sequenced from a single sample in a study of T-cell memory formation after mild COVID-19 (dated by TCRdb to the early 2020s). The library was made by 5' RACE. Sequencing used an Illumina NovaSeq 6000. TCRdb reprocessed the public reads (quality trimming at Q25 with fastp, clone calling with MiXCR) and kept in-frame beta chains. Every CDR3 protein is listed once, alongside the most common genes and DNA of its rows. For this sample the table gives some 62,000 distinct CDR3 sequences, of which less than 9.5% were detected only once. About 1% of the sample is taken by the ten largest. Input material: PBMCs or a T cell subset sorted from them (not recorded which). These receptors were obtained from a man aged 18 to 30 who had mild COVID-19 (a few samples of this study predate the infection). The sample titles of this study are shuffled in the database, so cell type and time point are left out; the donor was told from shared clones.

V and J are TRBV5-4 and TRBJ2-4; D ambiguous. The V end lost 0 bases, the J end lost 5 bases, and 9 bases lay between the germline ends. Germline CDR1 SGHNT, CDR2 YYREEE (reference sequence). The CDR3 runs 14 residues. The CDR3 region is CASSLGGDQNIQYF. The CDR3 DNA reads TGTGCCAGCAGCTTGGGGGGTGACCAAAACATTCAGTACTTC.

Ten or more counts support this clonotype. The gene calls are TRBV5-4 and TRBJ2-1; tentatively, D is TRBD1 (5 bases). Trimming stripped 4 bases from V and 0 bases from J, with 11 bases between. Germline V gene data show CDR1 as SGHNT and CDR2 as YYREEE (reference sequence). CDR3 length equals 15 residues. In nucleotides, the CDR3 is TGTGCCAGCAGCCTCGACAGAAGCTCCTACAATGAGCAGTTCTTC. It yields the protein CASSLDRSSYNEQFF.

This clonotype was seen repeatedly, ten times or more. V usage is TRBV5-1 and J usage is TRBJ2-6, with TRBD1 as a possible D gene (5 bases). The length of the CDR3 is 16 residues. V was clipped by 5 bases and J by 0 bases, with 12 bases between them. Germline V gene data show CDR1 as SGHRS and CDR2 as YFSETQ. The CDR3 nucleotides read TGCGCCAGCAGTTTCGACAGTAGCTCTGGGGCCAACGTCCTGACTTTC. Translation gives CASSFDSSSGANVLTF.

A few counts support this clonotype. The rearrangement links TRBV12-3 or TRBV12-4 to TRBJ1-1; TRBD1 aligns across 7 bases. Trimming took 2 bases from V and 4 from J; bases not matched to a gene: 1. The CDR3 is 13 amino acids. The DNA for the CDR3 is TGTGCCAGCAGTTTACAGGGGGTCACTGAAGCTTTCTTT. Protein product: CASSLQGVTEAFF.

The gene calls are TRBV5-1 and TRBJ2-5; D unclear. CDR1 is SGHRS, CDR2 YFSETQ, per germline. There are 15 residues in the CDR3. Trimming pared 0 bases from V and 2 bases from J, leaving 11 bases between. For the CDR3, the DNA is TGCGCCAGCAGCTTGGCCGTCAGTGGACAAGAGACCCAGTACTTC. Protein product: CASSLAVSGQETQYF.

V usage is TRBV7-6 and J usage is TRBJ1-5; D not certain. Trimming took off 1 base at V and 5 bases at J, with 12 bases between the two ends. From germline, CDR1 is SGHVS and CDR2 FNYEAQ. The CDR3 has 15 residues. The CDR3 DNA follows: TGTGCCAGCAGCTTAGTGGCGGGGAGGGATCAGCCCCAGCATTTT. Translating it yields CASSLVAGRDQPQHF.

There are many counts of this clonotype. V gene TRBV24-1 combines with J gene TRBJ2-3; TRBD2 is a possible D gene (6 bases). The CDR3 has 12 amino acids. The V gene lost 3 bases and the J gene lost 6 bases, with 6 bases spanning the gap. The germline V gene encodes CDR1 KGHDR and CDR2 SFDVKD. The CDR3, as DNA: TGTGCCACCAGTGATCGGGGGGATACGCAGTATTTT. It encodes CATSDRGDTQYF.

The V call is TRBV2, the J call TRBJ2-5, with 8 bases matching TRBD2. J was trimmed by 5 bases and V by 6 bases; bases with no gene match: 11. The CDR3 covers 15 residues. Germline V CDR1 and CDR2: SNHLY, FYNNEI. DNA for the CDR3: TGTGCCAGCAGCAGCGGGGGCCGAGGCGGGGAGACCCAGTACTTC. As protein: CASSSGGRGGETQYF. The full variable domain, completed using reference TRBV2 and TRBJ2-5, is EPEVTQTPSHQVTQMGQEVILRCVPISNHLYFYWYRQILGQKVEFLVSFYNNEISEKSEIFDDQFSVERPDGSNFTLKIRSTKLEDSAMYFCASSSGGRGGETQYFGPGTRLLVL.

J is TRBJ2-4 and V is TRBV4-1, with D hard to call. The CDR3 consists of 15 residues. Trimming pared 0 bases from V and 8 bases from J, leaving 14 bases between. From germline, CDR1 is MGHRA and CDR2 YSYEKL. The CDR3 is CASSQDGEDGDIQYF. The CDR3 DNA follows: TGCGCCAGCAGCCAAGATGGAGAGGATGGGGACATTCAGTACTTC.

This clonotype was counted ten times or more. The chain recombines TRBV5-6 with TRBJ2-7, with a tentative D call TRBD2 (5 bases). V lost 5 bases, J lost 3 bases, and 15 bases lay in between. There are 14 residues in the CDR3. Germline CDR1 reads SGHDT; CDR2 reads YYEEEE. The CDR3 loop is CASRAAGENYEQYF. CDR3 nucleotides: TGTGCCAGCAGAGCGGCAGGCGAAAACTACGAGCAGTACTTC. The full variable domain, completed using reference TRBV5-6 and TRBJ2-7, is DAGVTQSPTHLIKTRGQQVTLRCSPKSGHDTVSWYQQALGQGPQFIFQYYEEEERQRGNFPDRFSGHQFPNYSSELNVNALLLGDSALYLCASRAAGENYEQYFGPGTRLTVT.

The chain recombines TRBV6-5 with TRBJ1-2; perhaps TRBD1 as D (5 bases). CDR1 MNHEY and CDR2 SVGAGI come from the germline V gene. Between the trimmed V and J ends, which lost 6 bases and 3 bases, there was a span of 11 bases. The CDR3 spans 13 residues. The CDR3 DNA follows: TGTGCCAGCAGGACAGTGGGTGACTATGGCTACACCTTC. It encodes CASRTVGDYGYTF.